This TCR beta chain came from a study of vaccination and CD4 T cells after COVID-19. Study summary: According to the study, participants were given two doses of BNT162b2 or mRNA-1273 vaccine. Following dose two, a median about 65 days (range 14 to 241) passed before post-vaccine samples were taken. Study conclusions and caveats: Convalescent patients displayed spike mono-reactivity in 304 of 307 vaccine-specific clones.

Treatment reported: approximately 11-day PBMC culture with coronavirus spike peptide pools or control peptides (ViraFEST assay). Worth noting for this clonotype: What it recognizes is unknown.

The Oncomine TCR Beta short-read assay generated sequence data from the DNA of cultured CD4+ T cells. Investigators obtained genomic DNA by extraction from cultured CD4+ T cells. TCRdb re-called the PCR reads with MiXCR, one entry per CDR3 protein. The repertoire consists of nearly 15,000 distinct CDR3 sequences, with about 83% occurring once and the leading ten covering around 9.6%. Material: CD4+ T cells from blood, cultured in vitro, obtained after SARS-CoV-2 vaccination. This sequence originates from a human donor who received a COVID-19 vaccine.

CDR3 region: CASSLAEASGGDSTDTQYF. In DNA form, the CDR3 reads TGCGCCAGCAGCTTGGCCGAGGCTAGCGGGGGGGATAGCACAGATACGCAGTATTTT. The chain carries TRBV5-1 and TRBJ2-3; 12 nucleotides align to TRBD2. Looked up from germline, CDR1 is SGHRS and CDR2 is YFSETQ. CDR3 length equals 19 residues. Unmatched junction bases numbered 8, after V lost 0 bases and J lost 0 bases.